This passage covers 8 T cell receptor beta chains from one sample sequenced in a study of PD-L1 blockade in urothelial cancer. Documented time point: peripheral blood 6 weeks after treatment start. The repertoire was sequenced with immunoSEQ multiplex PCR; TCRdb's copy has only in-frame clones and lacks some. The sample consists of approximately 91,000 clones, 70% to 90% of them appearing once. This specimen consisted of PBMCs, obtained around atezolizumab (anti-PD-L1) treatment. Receptor source: a man between 65 and 79 years old with urothelial cancer.

This sequence joins TRBV11-2 and TRBJ2-2; 7 bases fit TRBD2. Germline V CDR1 and CDR2: SGHAT, FQNNGV. This CDR3 has 16 amino acids. With V trimmed by 2 bases and J by 2 bases, 5 bases remained unmatched. The CDR3 coding sequence is TGTGCCAGCAGCTTAATGGGCGGGAGTAACACCGGGGAGCTGTTTTTT. Protein product: CASSLMGGSNTGELFF.

The genes are TRBV18 and TRBJ1-1; a possible D gene is TRBD1 (5 bases). The CDR3 runs to 14 residues. Germline V gene sequence: CDR1 KGHSH, CDR2 LQKENI. Trimming took 3 bases from V and 0 from J, leaving 8 bases between them. CDR3 sequence (DNA): TGTGCCAGCTCACCCGAGACAGTGAACACTGAAGCTTTCTTT. Encoded protein: CASSPETVNTEAFF.

The chain carries TRBV5-4 and TRBJ2-3, with 11 bases that match TRBD2. The germline CDR1 and CDR2 sequences are SGHNT and YYREEE (reference sequence). After removal of 0 bases from V and 0 bases from J, the junction contained 6 bases not matched to a gene. The CDR3 runs to 18 residues. This CDR3 reads CASSLASSGGPSTDTQYF. In DNA, the CDR3 is TGTGCCAGCAGCTTGGCGTCTAGCGGGGGGCCTAGCACAGATACGCAGTATTTT.

There are a few counts of this clone. The V gene is TRBV15, the J gene TRBJ2-5; possible D gene TRBD1, 5 bases. Germline V gene sequence: CDR1 LNHNV, CDR2 YYDKDF (reference sequence). Trimming took off 1 base at V and 1 base at J, with 10 bases between the two ends. The CDR3 consists of 15 residues. The CDR3 loop is CATSRVRRVQETQYF. As DNA, the CDR3 is TGTGCCACCAGCAGAGTTCGCAGGGTCCAAGAGACCCAGTACTTC.

This clone has a handful of counts. The chain combines TRBV4-3 with TRBJ2-1; D might be TRBD2 (6 bases). Germline lookup yields CDR1 LGHNA and CDR2 YSLEER. The CDR3 contains 16 residues. The V gene lost 1 base and the J gene lost 4 bases, with 14 bases spanning the gap. For the CDR3, the DNA is TGCGCCAGCAGCCAAGGCTTACTAGCAGATTACAATGAGCAGTTCTTC. Its protein product is CASSQGLLADYNEQFF.

The chain couples TRBV2 to TRBJ1-2; D is perhaps TRBD1 (5 bases). The CDR3 is 13 residues long. V lost 6 bases and J lost 7, with 15 bases in between. Germline V gene data show CDR1 as SNHLY and CDR2 as FYNNEI. CDR3 coding DNA: TGTGCCAGCAGAGTTGGGGGGGTGGGTGGCTACACCTTC. Translating it yields CASRVGGVGGYTF.

This sequence joins TRBV6-5 and TRBJ2-7; D might be TRBD1 (6 bases). In germline, CDR1 is MNHEY, CDR2 SVGAGI. Trimming pared 5 bases from V and 7 bases from J, leaving 18 bases between. The CDR3 sequence is 14 residues long. CDR3 sequence reads: CASSMGALTGEQYF. The CDR3 DNA sequence: TGTGCCAGCAGTATGGGGGCCTTGACTGGGGAGCAGTACTTC.

This chain links TRBV10-3 with TRBJ1-6; 9 bases fit TRBD1. V lost 6 bases, J lost 10 bases, and 7 bases stayed unmatched. This CDR3 is 14 amino acids long. Per germline, CDR1 ENHRY and CDR2 SYGVKD. CDR3 nucleotide sequence: TGTGCCATCAGCTCGACAGGGGGGACGTCACCCCTCCACTTT. This codes for CAISSTGGTSPLHF.